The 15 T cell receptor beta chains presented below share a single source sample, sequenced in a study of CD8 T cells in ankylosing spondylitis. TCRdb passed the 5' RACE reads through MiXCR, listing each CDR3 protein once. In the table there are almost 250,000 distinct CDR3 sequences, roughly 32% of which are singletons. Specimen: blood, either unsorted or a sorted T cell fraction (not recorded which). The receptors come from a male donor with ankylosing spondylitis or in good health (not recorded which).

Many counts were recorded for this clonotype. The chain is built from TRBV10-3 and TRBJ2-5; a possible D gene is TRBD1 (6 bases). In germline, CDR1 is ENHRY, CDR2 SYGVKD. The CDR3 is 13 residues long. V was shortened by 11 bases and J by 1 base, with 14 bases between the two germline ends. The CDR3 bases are TGTGCCTCGAGGGACAAGTCCCAAGAGACCCAGTACTTC. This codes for CASRDKSQETQYF.

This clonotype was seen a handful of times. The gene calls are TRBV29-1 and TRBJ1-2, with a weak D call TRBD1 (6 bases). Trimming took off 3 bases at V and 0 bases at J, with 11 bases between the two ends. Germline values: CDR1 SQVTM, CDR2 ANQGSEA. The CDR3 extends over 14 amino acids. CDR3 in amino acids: CSVDLGATNYGYTF. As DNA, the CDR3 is TGCAGCGTTGACCTGGGGGCCACTAACTATGGCTACACCTTC.

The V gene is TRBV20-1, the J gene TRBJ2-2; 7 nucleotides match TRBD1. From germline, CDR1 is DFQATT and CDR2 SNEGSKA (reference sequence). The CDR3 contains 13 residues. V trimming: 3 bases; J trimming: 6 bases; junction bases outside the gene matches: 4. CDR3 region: CSARGQGAGELFF. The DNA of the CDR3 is TGCAGTGCTAGGGGTCAGGGGGCCGGGGAGCTGTTTTTT.

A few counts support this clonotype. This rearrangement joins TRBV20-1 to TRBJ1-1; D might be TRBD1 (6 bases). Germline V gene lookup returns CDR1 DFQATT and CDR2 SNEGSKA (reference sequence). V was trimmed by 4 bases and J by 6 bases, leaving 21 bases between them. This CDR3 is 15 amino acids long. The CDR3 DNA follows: TGCAGTGCTACTAGCCCAAAGGGGGGACGGGCTGAAGCTTTCTTT. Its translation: CSATSPKGGRAEAFF.

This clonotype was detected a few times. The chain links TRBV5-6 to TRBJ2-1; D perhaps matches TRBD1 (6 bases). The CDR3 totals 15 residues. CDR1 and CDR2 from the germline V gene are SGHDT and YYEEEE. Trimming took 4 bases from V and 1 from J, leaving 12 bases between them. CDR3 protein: CASSPDSLSYNEQFF. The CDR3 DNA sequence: TGTGCCAGCAGCCCGGACAGCTTGTCCTACAATGAGCAGTTCTTC.

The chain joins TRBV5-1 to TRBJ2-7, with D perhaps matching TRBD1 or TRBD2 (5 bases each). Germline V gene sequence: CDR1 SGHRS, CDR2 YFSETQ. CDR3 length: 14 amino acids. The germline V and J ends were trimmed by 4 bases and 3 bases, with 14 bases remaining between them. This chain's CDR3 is CASSLRGTYYEQYF. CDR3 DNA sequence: TGCGCCAGCAGCCTGCGAGGGACCTACTACGAGCAGTACTTC.

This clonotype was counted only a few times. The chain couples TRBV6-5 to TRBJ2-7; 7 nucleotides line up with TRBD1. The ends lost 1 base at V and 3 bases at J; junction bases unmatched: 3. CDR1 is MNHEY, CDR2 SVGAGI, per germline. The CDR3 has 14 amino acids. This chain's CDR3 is CASSYYGTDYEQYF. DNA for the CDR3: TGTGCCAGCAGTTACTACGGGACAGACTACGAGCAGTACTTC.

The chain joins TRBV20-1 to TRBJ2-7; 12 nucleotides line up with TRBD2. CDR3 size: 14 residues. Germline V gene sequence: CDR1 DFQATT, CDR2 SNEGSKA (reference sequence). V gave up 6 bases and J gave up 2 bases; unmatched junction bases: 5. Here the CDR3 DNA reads TGCAGTGCGCAACTAGCGGGGGGAGCCTACGAGCAGTACTTC. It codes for CSAQLAGGAYEQYF.

The CDR3 here is CASSPRRASGTSTDTQYF. The CDR3 DNA reads TGTGCCAGCAGCCCAAGAAGGGCTAGCGGAACCAGCACAGATACGCAGTATTTT. This chain links TRBV7-8 with TRBJ2-3, with 7 bases fitting TRBD2. The CDR3 loop spans 18 amino acids. The germline V gene encodes CDR1 SGHVS and CDR2 FQNEAQ. V lost 5 bases to trimming and J lost 0 bases; unmatched junction nucleotides: 14.

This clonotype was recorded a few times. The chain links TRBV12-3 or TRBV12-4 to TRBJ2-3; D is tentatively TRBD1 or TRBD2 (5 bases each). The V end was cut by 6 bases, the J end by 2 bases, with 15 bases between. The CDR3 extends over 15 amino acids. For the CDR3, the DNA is TGTGCCAGCAGATATGGGACGCCTTCCACAGATACGCAGTATTTT. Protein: CASRYGTPSTDTQYF.

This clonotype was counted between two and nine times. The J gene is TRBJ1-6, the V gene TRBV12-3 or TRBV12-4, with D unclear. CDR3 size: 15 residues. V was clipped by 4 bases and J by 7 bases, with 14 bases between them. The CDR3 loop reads CASSSSIRWNSPLHF. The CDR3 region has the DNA TGTGCCAGCAGTTCGTCAATAAGGTGGAATTCACCCCTCCACTTT.

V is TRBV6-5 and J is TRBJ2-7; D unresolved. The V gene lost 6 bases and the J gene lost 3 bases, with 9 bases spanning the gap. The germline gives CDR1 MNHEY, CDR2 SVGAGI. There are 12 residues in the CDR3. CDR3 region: CASSPPDYEQYF. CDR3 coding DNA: TGTGCCAGCAGCCCCCCGGACTACGAGCAGTACTTC.

CDR3 in amino acids: CSARDPRQTDTQYF. Here the CDR3 DNA reads TGCAGTGCTAGAGACCCTAGACAAACCGATACGCAGTATTTT. The chain joins TRBV20-1 to TRBJ2-3; D remains ambiguous. Germline values: CDR1 DFQATT, CDR2 SNEGSKA (reference sequence). The CDR3 contains 14 residues. The V and J ends lost 0 bases and 6 bases respectively, with 13 bases between them.

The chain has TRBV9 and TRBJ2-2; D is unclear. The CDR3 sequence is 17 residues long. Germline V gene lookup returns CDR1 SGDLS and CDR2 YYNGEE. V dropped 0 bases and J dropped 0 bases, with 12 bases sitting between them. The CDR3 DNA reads TGTGCCAGCAGCGTAGGCCTTCCCCTCGCGAACACCGGGGAGCTGTTTTTT. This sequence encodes CASSVGLPLANTGELFF. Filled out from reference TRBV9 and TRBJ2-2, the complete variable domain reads DSGVTQTPKHLITATGQRVTLRCSPRSGDLSVYWYQQSLDQGLQFLIQYYNGEERAKGNILERFSAQQFPDLHSELNLSSLELGDSALYFCASSVGLPLANTGELFFGEGSRLTVL.

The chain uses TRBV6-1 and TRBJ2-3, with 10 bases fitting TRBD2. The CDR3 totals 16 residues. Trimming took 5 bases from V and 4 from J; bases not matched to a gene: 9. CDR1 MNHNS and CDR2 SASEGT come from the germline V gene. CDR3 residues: CASSHIPSGGADTQYF. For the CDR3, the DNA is TGTGCCAGCAGTCATATCCCCAGCGGGGGGGCAGATACGCAGTATTTT.